The 12 T cell receptor beta chains in this list originate from one sample, sequenced in a study of Ad26.COV2.S vaccination and SARS-CoV-2 variants. This sample's treatment: roughly 18 received Ad26.COV2.S at low or high dose, single or two shots; 5 received placebo; per-sample allocation not given. Collection of samples fell on day 63 after the first vaccine or placebo injection. Clones were read by immunoSEQ multiplex PCR, and TCRdb kept only the in-frame ones, dropping some. The table includes fewer than 500,000 clones, 90% detected once. Sequencing was performed on peripheral blood, taken in a trial of Ad26.COV2.S vaccine versus placebo. These receptors came from a person aged 18-65 years who received the Ad26.COV2.S COVID-19 vaccine or a placebo.

The J gene is TRBJ1-5, the V gene TRBV28, with TRBD1 as a possible D gene (6 bases). The CDR3 is made up of 15 amino acids. Germline assignment: CDR1 MDHEN and CDR2 SYDVKM. Deletions cut 6 bases from V and 1 base from J, with 13 bases between. In nucleotides, the CDR3 is TGTGCCAGCAGCCCAACAGGGCAGAGCAATCAGCCCCAGCATTTT. Its translation is CASSPTGQSNQPQHF. Full variable domain (outside the CDR3, taken from reference TRBV28 and TRBJ1-5): DVKVTQSSRYLVKRTGEKVFLECVQDMDHENMFWYRQDPGLGLRLIYFSYDVKMKEKGDIPEGYSVSREKKERFSLILESASTNQTSMYLCASSPTGQSNQPQHFGDGTRLSIL.

The gene calls are TRBV24-1 and TRBJ1-2, with D maybe TRBD1 (5 bases). The CDR3 covers 12 residues. V lost 12 bases, J lost 2 bases, and 12 bases lay in between. The germline V gene has CDR1 KGHDR and CDR2 SFDVKD. The CDR3 region has the DNA TGTGCCGCCGGGACGGCAAACTATGGCTACACCTTC. It translates to CAAGTANYGYTF.

The chain joins TRBV4-2 to TRBJ1-6; D gene uncertain. CDR3 length: 14 amino acids. Per the germline V gene, CDR1 is LGHNA and CDR2 is YNFKEQ. The V end lost 1 base, the J end lost 8 bases, and 9 bases lay between the germline ends. As DNA, the CDR3 is TGTGCCAGCAGCCAAGCGGGTTTAGATTCACCCCTCCACTTT. Translating it yields CASSQAGLDSPLHF.

This chain uses TRBV2 with TRBJ2-5; D is possibly TRBD2 (5 bases). Trimming took 1 base from V and 1 from J, leaving 7 bases between them. The CDR3 totals 14 residues. From germline, CDR1 is SNHLY and CDR2 FYNNEI. CDR3 in amino acids: CASSEDRGQETQYF. Written as DNA, the CDR3 is TGTGCCAGCAGTGAAGACCGGGGCCAAGAGACCCAGTACTTC.

The V and J genes are TRBV19 and TRBJ2-6; possible D gene TRBD1, 6 bases. V lost 5 bases and J lost 2, with 10 bases in between. The CDR3 spans 15 residues. From germline, CDR1 is LNHDA and CDR2 SQIVND (reference sequence). In DNA, the CDR3 is TGTGCCAGTAGTGAAACAGGGACTGGGGCCAACGTCCTGACTTTC. This gives the protein CASSETGTGANVLTF.

V usage is TRBV5-1 and J usage is TRBJ2-7, with 7 bases aligning to TRBD1. This CDR3 has 15 amino acids. With V trimmed by 2 bases and J by 2 bases, 7 bases remained unmatched. The germline gives CDR1 SGHRS, CDR2 YFSETQ. The DNA for the CDR3 is TGCGCCAGCAGCTTCGGTGACAGGGACACCTACGAGCAGTACTTC. Protein product: CASSFGDRDTYEQYF.

The gene calls are TRBV7-8 and TRBJ2-7; no reliable D call. The germline CDR1 and CDR2 sequences are SGHVS and FQNEAQ. The CDR3 runs to 13 residues. V lost 4 bases to trimming and J lost 2 bases, with 9 bases between them. The CDR3 here is CASSSFAAYEQYF. The CDR3 DNA sequence: TGTGCCAGCAGCTCGTTCGCGGCCTACGAGCAGTACTTC.

The gene calls are TRBV27 and TRBJ2-1; D remains ambiguous. In germline, CDR1 is MNHEY, CDR2 SMNVEV (reference sequence). V was trimmed by 3 bases and J by 6 bases, leaving 12 bases between them. The CDR3 consists of 14 residues. The CDR3 DNA reads as TGTGCCAGCAGTTTCCATCAGAAGACCAATGAGCAGTTCTTC. Its protein is CASSFHQKTNEQFF.

The chain uses TRBV18 and TRBJ2-3; 7 bases align to TRBD2. Germline lookup yields CDR1 KGHSH and CDR2 LQKENI. V lost 1 base, J lost 5 bases, and 6 bases stayed unmatched. CDR3 length equals 15 residues. This chain's CDR3 is CASSPLSGMGDTQYF. The CDR3 bases are TGTGCCAGCTCACCACTCAGCGGGATGGGAGATACGCAGTATTTT.

CDR3 nucleotide sequence: TGTGCCAGCAGCCCGTATGGGGGAGTGGCAGATACGCAGTATTTT. Translated, it gives CASSPYGGVADTQYF. The chain recombines TRBV9 with TRBJ2-3, with D perhaps TRBD1 or TRBD2 (5 bases each). The CDR3 has 15 amino acids. From germline, CDR1 is SGDLS and CDR2 YYNGEE. Trimming took 4 bases from V and 4 from J, leaving 16 bases between them.

This chain's CDR3 is CASSPSQAGRETQYF. The CDR3 DNA reads TGTGCCAGCAGCCCCTCCCAAGCGGGAAGAGAGACCCAGTACTTC. The J gene is TRBJ2-5, the V gene TRBV5-6, with 7 nucleotides matching TRBD2. V dropped 4 bases and J dropped 4; count of bases not matched to a gene: 10. The CDR3 is 15 amino acids. The germline gives CDR1 SGHDT, CDR2 YYEEEE.

The rearrangement uses TRBV19 and TRBJ2-7; the D gene is possibly TRBD2 (5 bases). V was pared by 3 bases and J by 2 bases, with 23 bases between. Germline V gene sequence: CDR1 LNHDA, CDR2 SQIVND (reference sequence). The CDR3 sequence is 18 residues long. DNA for the CDR3: TGTGCCAGTAGTATTAGGTCTACTAGACTGTCCCCCACCTACGAGCAGTACTTC. Translation: CASSIRSTRLSPTYEQYF.